One sample yielded the 31 T cell receptor beta chains listed below, sequenced in a study of chemoradiotherapy in HPV16-positive cancers. Libraries were prepared by immunoSEQ multiplex PCR; TCRdb keeps only in-frame clonotypes and omits some of them. The data contain about 35,000 clones, 92% of them singletons. Sequenced material: blood, taken from a patient who underwent chemoradiotherapy. The receptor source for this set is a human donor with HPV-associated anogenital cancer.

The CDR3 DNA follows: TGTGCCAGCAGTGGTACAGGGGCTAACACTGAAGCTTTCTTT. Protein: CASSGTGANTEAFF. The chain employs TRBV25-1 and TRBJ1-1; TRBD1 matches 7 bases. The germline V gene has CDR1 MGHDK and CDR2 SYGVNS. The CDR3 consists of 14 residues. The junction had 4 bases not matched to a gene; V was cut back by 4 bases and J by 2 bases.

The chain links TRBV27 to TRBJ1-2; D gene uncertain. Germline CDR1 MNHEY, CDR2 SMNVEV (reference sequence). This CDR3 comprises 12 residues. V gave up 10 bases and J gave up 3 bases, with 12 bases separating them. The DNA for the CDR3 is TGTGCCACCAAGGGTGCGTACTATGGCTACACCTTC. It encodes CATKGAYYGYTF.

The chain joins TRBV27 to TRBJ1-2; maybe TRBD1 (5 bases). This CDR3 has 14 residues. Germline CDR1 is MNHEY and CDR2 is SMNVEV (reference sequence). The V gene lost 3 bases and the J gene lost 7 bases, with 15 bases spanning the gap. The CDR3 DNA reads TGTGCCAGCAGTTTTTCCCGGTCAGGGAGTGGCTACACCTTC. Its protein is CASSFSRSGSGYTF.

The rearrangement links TRBV18 to TRBJ1-1; D unresolved. Germline CDR1 is KGHSH and CDR2 is LQKENI. With 5 bases removed from V and 0 bases from J, the gap between germline ends came to 13 bases. This CDR3 spans 15 amino acids. The CDR3 region has the DNA TGTGCCAGCTCAAGTATCCAGGCGATGAACACTGAAGCTTTCTTT. The encoded protein is CASSSIQAMNTEAFF.

The V gene is TRBV18, the J gene TRBJ2-3; 12 bases map to TRBD2. CDR3 length equals 15 residues. J gave up 6 bases and V 6 bases, and 7 bases lay outside the gene matches. CDR1 KGHSH and CDR2 LQKENI come from the germline V gene. This CDR3 is CASSQPSGGADTQYF. DNA for the CDR3: TGTGCCAGCTCGCAACCTAGCGGGGGGGCCGATACGCAGTATTTT.

V and J are TRBV7-2 and TRBJ2-5, with a weak D call TRBD1 (6 bases). The CDR3 sequence is 14 residues long. V lost 5 bases, J lost 2 bases, and 12 bases lay in between. Germline V gene lookup returns CDR1 SGHTA and CDR2 FQGNSA. CDR3 DNA: TGTGCCAGCAGCCCCCGGACAGTTCAAGAGACCCAGTACTTC. Amino acids: CASSPRTVQETQYF.

The chain carries TRBV6-4 and TRBJ2-1, with 13 bases that match TRBD2. Germline trimming cut 5 bases from V and 5 bases from J; bases unmatched to any gene: 3. This CDR3 has 15 amino acids. In germline, CDR1 is MRHNA, CDR2 SNTAGT. The CDR3 reads CASSPGTSGDNEQFF. Written as DNA, the CDR3 is TGTGCCAGCAGTCCCGGGACTAGCGGGGACAATGAGCAGTTCTTC.

The V gene is TRBV29-1, the J gene TRBJ1-1, with 10 bases identical to TRBD1. The CDR3 contains 15 residues. The V gene's germline CDR1 is SQVTM and CDR2 ANQGSEA. Trimming took 3 bases from V and 2 from J; bases not matched to a gene: 6. This CDR3 is CSVERWDRGNTEAFF. The CDR3 bases are TGCAGCGTTGAGCGGTGGGACAGGGGAAACACTGAAGCTTTCTTT.

The J gene is TRBJ2-7, the V gene TRBV7-2; D may be TRBD1 (6 bases). With 0 bases removed from V and 6 bases from J, the gap between germline ends came to 9 bases. This CDR3 is built from 13 residues. From germline, CDR1 is SGHTA and CDR2 FQGNSA. The CDR3 sequence is CASSLARGGEQYF. In DNA form, the CDR3 reads TGTGCCAGCAGCTTAGCGAGAGGGGGCGAGCAGTACTTC.

This chain links TRBV7-9 with TRBJ1-1; a weak D match, TRBD1 (6 bases). Trimming took off 0 bases at V and 1 base at J, with 15 bases between the two ends. Germline lookup yields CDR1 SEHNR and CDR2 FQNEAQ (reference sequence). CDR3 size: 17 residues. This CDR3 is CASSLAWGTDRNTEAFF. The CDR3 DNA reads as TGTGCCAGCAGCTTAGCTTGGGGGACGGACAGGAACACTGAAGCTTTCTTT.

CDR3 residues: CASSSSESGGPTDTQYF. As DNA, the CDR3 is TGTGCCAGCAGCTCCTCTGAGAGCGGGGGACCCACAGATACGCAGTATTTT. V and J are TRBV11-2 and TRBJ2-3; 8 bases align to TRBD2. This CDR3 is 17 amino acids long. Germline lookup yields CDR1 SGHAT and CDR2 FQNNGV. The junction had 11 bases not matched to a gene; V was cut back by 4 bases and J by 2 bases. Using reference TRBV11-2 and TRBJ2-3 for the parts outside the CDR3, the full variable domain is EAGVAQSPRYKIIEKRQSVAFWCNPISGHATLYWYQQILGQGPKLLIQFQNNGVVDDSQLPKDRFSAERLKGVDSTLKIQPAKLEDSAVYLCASSSSESGGPTDTQYFGPGTRLTVL.

The chain joins TRBV27 to TRBJ2-6, with 9 nucleotides matching TRBD1. The germline gives CDR1 MNHEY, CDR2 SMNVEV (reference sequence). This CDR3 spans 17 amino acids. The V gene end was trimmed by 6 bases and the J gene end by 0 bases; junction bases not matched to a gene: 6. CDR3 nucleotide sequence: TGTGCCAGCAGATGGGACAGGGTGAGCTCTGGGGCCAACGTCCTGACTTTC. Its protein is CASRWDRVSSGANVLTF. The full variable domain, in which reference TRBV27 and TRBJ2-6 provide the parts outside the CDR3, is EAQVTQNPRYLITVTGKKLTVTCSQNMNHEYMSWYRQDPGLGLRQIYYSMNVEVTDKGDVPEGYKVSRKEKRNFPLILESPSPNQTSLYFCASRWDRVSSGANVLTFGAGSRLTVL.

The V gene is TRBV7-9, the J gene TRBJ2-3, with TRBD1 identical over 9 bases. This CDR3 has 16 amino acids. Germline V gene sequence: CDR1 SEHNR, CDR2 FQNEAQ (reference sequence). V lost 5 bases and J lost 1; bases outside the gene matches: 7. Written as DNA, the CDR3 is TGTGCCAGCAGCCCCCGACAGGGGGTAGGCACAGATACGCAGTATTTT. Its protein is CASSPRQGVGTDTQYF.

The rearrangement joins TRBV4-2 to TRBJ1-2; 8 bases fit TRBD1. V lost 5 bases and J lost 8; bases outside the gene matches: 13. Germline assignment: CDR1 LGHNA and CDR2 YNFKEQ. The CDR3 consists of 15 residues. The CDR3 nucleotides read TGTGCCAGCAGCTTAGACCGGACAGGGTATAACGGCTACACCTTC. Encoded protein: CASSLDRTGYNGYTF.

The J gene is TRBJ2-2, the V gene TRBV4-3; TRBD2 matches 15 bases. In germline, CDR1 is LGHNA, CDR2 YSLEER. J gave up 0 bases and V 3 bases, and 5 bases lay outside the gene matches. CDR3 length: 19 amino acids. DNA of the CDR3: TGCGCCAGCAGCCAGGGGACTAGCGGGGGGAACCCGAACACCGGGGAGCTGTTTTTT. This codes for CASSQGTSGGNPNTGELFF.

V gene TRBV19 combines with J gene TRBJ2-7; D is perhaps TRBD1 (6 bases). V shed 6 bases and J shed 4 bases, with 16 bases lying between them. CDR1 and CDR2 (germline): LNHDA, SQIVND (reference sequence). The CDR3 has 14 amino acids. CDR3: CASRPTGRLYEQYF. The CDR3 nucleotides are TGTGCCAGTAGACCGACAGGCAGGCTTTACGAGCAGTACTTC.

V gene TRBV5-1 combines with J gene TRBJ2-3, with 9 bases identical to TRBD1. The CDR3 totals 16 residues. V trimming: 7 bases; J trimming: 2 bases; junction bases outside the gene matches: 11. Looked up from germline, CDR1 is SGHRS and CDR2 is YFSETQ. The CDR3 loop reads CASAPGQGSYTDTQYF. CDR3 bases: TGCGCCAGCGCACCGGGACAGGGTTCTTACACAGATACGCAGTATTTT. Complete variable domain (other parts from reference TRBV5-1 and TRBJ2-3): KAGVTQTPRYLIKTRGQQVTLSCSPISGHRSVSWYQQTPGQGLQFLFEYFSETQRNKGNFPGRFSGRQFSNSRSEMNVSTLELGDSALYLCASAPGQGSYTDTQYFGPGTRLTVL.

The chain recombines TRBV5-1 with TRBJ2-1, with D hard to call. Germline loops: CDR1 SGHRS, CDR2 YFSETQ. The ends were cut back, 3 bases at V and 7 bases at J, with 5 bases in the middle. The CDR3 has 11 residues. CDR3 bases: TGCGCCAGCAGCTCCGGGAATGAGCAGTTCTTC. Residues: CASSSGNEQFF. Full variable domain (rest looked up from reference TRBV5-1 and TRBJ2-1): KAGVTQTPRYLIKTRGQQVTLSCSPISGHRSVSWYQQTPGQGLQFLFEYFSETQRNKGNFPGRFSGRQFSNSRSEMNVSTLELGDSALYLCASSSGNEQFFGPGTRLTVL.

This clone was picked up a small number of times. The chain recombines TRBV6-1 with TRBJ1-1; tentative D call: TRBD1 (6 bases). V dropped 2 bases and J dropped 4 bases, with 17 bases sitting between them. The germline V gene has CDR1 MNHNS and CDR2 SASEGT. The CDR3 has 16 residues. The CDR3 region is CASSESPEGGGTEAFF. In nucleotides, the CDR3 is TGTGCCAGCAGTGAATCCCCGGAAGGGGGGGGCACTGAAGCTTTCTTT.

The chain combines TRBV5-1 with TRBJ1-2, with 8 positions matching TRBD1. This CDR3 comprises 14 residues. Per the germline V gene, CDR1 is SGHRS and CDR2 is YFSETQ. Losses at the gene ends were 2 bases for V and 6 bases for J; bases not matched to a gene: 6. The CDR3 DNA is TGCGCCAGCAGCTTCAGACAGGGGTTAAATGGCTACACCTTC. As protein: CASSFRQGLNGYTF.

V usage is TRBV11-3 and J usage is TRBJ2-3, with 12 bases aligning to TRBD1. With 4 bases clipped from V and 3 bases from J, the junction kept 5 bases outside the gene matches. Germline V lookup: CDR1 SGHNT, CDR2 YENEEA. The CDR3 loop spans 16 amino acids. The CDR3 sequence: CASSYGGQGATDTQYF. For the CDR3, the DNA is TGTGCCAGCAGCTACGGGGGACAGGGGGCGACAGATACGCAGTATTTT.

The gene calls are TRBV27 and TRBJ2-7; D possibly matches TRBD1 or TRBD2 (5 bases each). The CDR3 is made up of 12 amino acids. The germline gives CDR1 MNHEY, CDR2 SMNVEV (reference sequence). V lost 6 bases to trimming and J lost 3 bases, with 9 bases between them. CDR3 loop: CASRGRGYEQYF. The CDR3 DNA sequence: TGTGCCAGCAGGGGACGGGGCTACGAGCAGTACTTC.

The chain uses TRBV4-2 and TRBJ2-1; D is ambiguous. Trimming took off 4 bases at V and 4 bases at J, with 11 bases between the two ends. The CDR3 is made up of 14 amino acids. Germline V gene lookup returns CDR1 LGHNA and CDR2 YNFKEQ. The CDR3 here is CASSPRLVYNEQFF. DNA for the CDR3: TGTGCCAGCAGCCCCCGCCTAGTATACAATGAGCAGTTCTTC.

V and J are TRBV7-8 and TRBJ2-2; TRBD2 is a possible D gene (5 bases). The CDR3 covers 15 residues. V lost 1 base to trimming and J lost 2 bases, with 8 bases between them. The V gene's germline CDR1 is SGHVS and CDR2 FQNEAQ. The CDR3 is CASSLVLGNTGELFF. The CDR3 coding sequence is TGTGCCAGCAGCTTAGTACTAGGAAACACCGGGGAGCTGTTTTTT.

V gene TRBV5-6 combines with J gene TRBJ1-2, with unresolved D. CDR1 and CDR2 from the germline V gene are SGHDT and YYEEEE. The V end was cut by 4 bases, the J end by 8 bases, with 24 bases between. The CDR3 sequence is 16 residues long. The CDR3 region is CASSRRVGLGREGYTF. The CDR3, as DNA: TGTGCCAGCAGCCGCAGAGTGGGTTTGGGAAGAGAAGGCTACACCTTC.

This chain joins TRBV25-1 and TRBJ2-5; 9 bases align to TRBD1. The CDR3 contains 14 residues. CDR1 and CDR2 from the germline V gene are MGHDK and SYGVNS. Trimming took 4 bases from V and 4 from J; bases not matched to a gene: 4. The DNA for the CDR3 is TGTGCCAGCAGTGGGGACAGGGTTGGAGAGACCCAGTACTTC. It codes for CASSGDRVGETQYF.

V gene TRBV4-2 combines with J gene TRBJ2-2; D gene unclear. Germline loops: CDR1 LGHNA, CDR2 YNFKEQ. V lost 4 bases and J lost 0, with 12 bases in between. The CDR3 is 16 amino acids. CDR3 amino acids: CASSPVLGSNTGELFF. The CDR3 DNA reads TGTGCCAGCAGCCCAGTTTTGGGATCGAACACCGGGGAGCTGTTTTTT.

Written as DNA, the CDR3 is TGCGCCAGCAGCGAGGGGACAGGGGGCTACACCGGGGAGCTGTTTTTT. As protein: CASSEGTGGYTGELFF. The chain carries TRBV5-1 and TRBJ2-2; 12 nucleotides agree with TRBD1. There are 16 residues in the CDR3. Trimming removed 4 bases from V and 3 bases from J; junction bases left unmatched: 4. Looked up from germline, CDR1 is SGHRS and CDR2 is YFSETQ.

The V gene is TRBV7-2, the J gene TRBJ1-1; the D is unclear. Trimming removed 1 base from V and 1 base from J, with 7 bases in between. The germline gives CDR1 SGHTA, CDR2 FQGNSA. The CDR3 length is 14 residues. CDR3 DNA: TGTGCCAGCAGCTTAGTGGTAGGGAACACTGAAGCTTTCTTT. Its translation: CASSLVVGNTEAFF.

This clone was seen only once. This sequence joins TRBV4-2 and TRBJ2-1; D is unresolved. V shed 0 bases and J shed 0 bases, with 9 bases lying between them. The CDR3 runs to 16 residues. The germline CDR1 and CDR2 sequences are LGHNA and YNFKEQ. The CDR3 loop reads CASSQERSASYNEQFF. The CDR3 DNA reads TGTGCCAGCAGCCAAGAAAGAAGCGCCTCCTACAATGAGCAGTTCTTC.

The rearrangement joins TRBV11-3 to TRBJ2-7, with TRBD2 matching over 11 bases. V shed 3 bases and J 4 bases; nucleotides not matched to a gene: 8. Germline V gene data show CDR1 as SGHNT and CDR2 as YENEEA. This CDR3 has 16 amino acids. CDR3 in DNA: TGTGCCAGCAGCTTGGGCAGACTAGCGGGGCGGTACGAGCAGTACTTC. Translation: CASSLGRLAGRYEQYF.